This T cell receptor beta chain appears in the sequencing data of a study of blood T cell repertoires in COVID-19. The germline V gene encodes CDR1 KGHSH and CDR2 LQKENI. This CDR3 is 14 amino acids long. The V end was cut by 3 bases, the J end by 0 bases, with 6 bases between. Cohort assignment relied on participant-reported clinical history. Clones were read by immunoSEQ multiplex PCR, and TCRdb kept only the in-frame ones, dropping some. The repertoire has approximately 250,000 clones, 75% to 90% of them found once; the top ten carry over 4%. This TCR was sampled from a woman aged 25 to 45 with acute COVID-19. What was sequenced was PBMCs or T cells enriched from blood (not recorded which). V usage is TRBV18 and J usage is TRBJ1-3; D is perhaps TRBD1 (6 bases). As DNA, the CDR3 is TGTGCCAGCTCACCGGACAGCTCTGGAAACACCATATATTTT. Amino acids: CASSPDSSGNTIYF.